The present T cell receptor beta chain was sequenced within a study of cytomegalovirus exposure and HLA in healthy donors. Overall study findings and caveats: The dataset shows that most TCR sequences were rare, while some public TCRs occurred in many donors.

A multiplex PCR was run with 60 Vbeta primers and 13 Jbeta primers. Measured with immunoSEQ multiplex PCR; TCRdb has only the in-frame clones, and not every one. The table has approximately 100,000 clones, roughly 70% seen once. As concerns this clone: Its antigen remains unknown.

Trimming took off 0 bases at V and 0 bases at J, with 11 bases between the two ends. Germline loops: CDR1 SGHRS, CDR2 YFSETQ. This CDR3 spans 16 amino acids. The sequence was collected from a man aged 45-60 years in good health and CMV-seronegative. Sequences were obtained from PBMCs. This chain uses TRBV5-1 with TRBJ2-3; TRBD1 is a possible D gene (6 bases). CDR3 amino acids: CASSLGSGASTDTQYF. In DNA form, the CDR3 reads TGCGCCAGCAGCTTGGGTTCAGGGGCTAGCACAGATACGCAGTATTTT.